The 4 T cell receptor beta chains presented below share a single source sample, sequenced in a study of blood T cell repertoires in COVID-19. Some clones are missing from TCRdb's copy, which holds only in-frame ones; the method was immunoSEQ multiplex PCR. The repertoire holds 230,000 or so clones, with roughly 79% as singletons. Sequencing used peripheral blood. Receptors originate from a woman over 75 with COVID-19, enrolled during active disease.

The chain is built from TRBV5-6 and TRBJ2-4, with a tentative D call TRBD1 (6 bases). The ends were cut back, 1 base at V and 2 bases at J, with 19 bases in the middle. This CDR3 comprises 18 residues. Germline loops: CDR1 SGHDT, CDR2 YYEEEE. The CDR3 nucleotides read TGTGCCAGCAGCTTGCCAAAGGTCTCCAGGGGCTCCAAAAACATTCAGTACTTC. Its protein is CASSLPKVSRGSKNIQYF.

The chain recombines TRBV7-6 with TRBJ2-3; D uncertain. This CDR3 has 15 amino acids. CDR1 is SGHVS, CDR2 FNYEAQ, per germline. V was pared by 2 bases and J by 0 bases, with 9 bases between. The CDR3 DNA follows: TGTGCCAGCAGCTTATTCCGCGGCAGCACAGATACGCAGTATTTT. Protein sequence: CASSLFRGSTDTQYF.

The chain is built from TRBV4-1 and TRBJ1-2, with unresolved D. The V gene lost 0 bases and the J gene lost 4 bases, with 9 bases spanning the gap. There are 14 residues in the CDR3. Germline lookup yields CDR1 MGHRA and CDR2 YSYEKL. The CDR3 coding sequence is TGCGCCAGCAGCCAAGATCGGAGGGCCTATGGCTACACCTTC. Its translation is CASSQDRRAYGYTF.

This clone was picked up a small number of times. The CDR3, as DNA: TGTGCCAGCAGCCCCCTCACGGACAGGGGGACGTTTAGGACTGAAGCTTTCTTT. It is translated as CASSPLTDRGTFRTEAFF. The chain carries TRBV3-1 (or the pseudogene TRBV3-2) and TRBJ1-1; TRBD1 agrees at 10 bases. V lost 4 bases to trimming and J lost 5 bases; unmatched junction nucleotides: 16. This CDR3 has 18 residues. The germline gives CDR1 LGHDT, CDR2 YNNKEL (reference sequence).